Detailed here is one TCR beta chain. This clone was recorded only once. The specificity of this receptor is unknown. No base qualities exist here, and no much larger clone lies one base off it. This sample is part of a study of cytomegalovirus exposure and HLA in healthy donors (dated by TCRdb to 2017 to 2019). Regarding the research as a whole: According to a later analysis, the 110 or so validation repertoires were produced on the same platform as the 700 or so repertoires of the first cohort. The study aimed to test whether signatures of past pathogen exposure could be identified by cataloging public T cell receptors. Along with the approximately 700-subject first cohort, a separate validation cohort of approximately 110 different subjects was used. To predict cytomegalovirus infection status, the study brought together high-throughput TCR immunosequencing, statistical association of individual TCRs with disease status, and machine learning.

The protocol used for the library was the immunoSEQ multiplex PCR assay. The original methods were these. A statistical classification framework was developed to diagnose cytomegalovirus status using the catalog of TCR beta chain sequences. The source is immuneACCESS, and TCRdb retained only in-frame sequences with V and J called. Part of the clones is not carried over; for the studies checked, unresolved V genes explain less than half of this, and the remainder is unexplained. V and J calls plus clone size are reproduced from that table; the DNA served to infer D and trimming. The sample records approximately 97,000 clones, about 95% of which are singletons. Of the sample, 0.89% is held by the ten largest clones. The donors were included in the validation cohort of some 110 subjects, a group kept apart from the approximately 690-subject first cohort. Overall study outcomes, separate from this receptor: In the study, 150 to 200 TCR beta chains were listed as associated with cytomegalovirus. According to the authors, the approach could potentially be generalized to other disease states and immunological phenotypes. All 110 or so repertoires were used to score co-occurrence in the validation cohort in a later analysis, because that analysis had no HLA typing for the cohort. Subsequent analysis determined that TCRs grouped into clusters in the first cohort also showed a tendency toward co-occurrence across the roughly 110 validation repertoires, and approximately 94% of cluster scores exceeded 0. In vitro tests confirmed that a few of the cytomegalovirus-associated TCR beta chains recognize cytomegalovirus antigens. The classifier was reported to diagnose cytomegalovirus status with high specificity and sensitivity in both the original cohort and the validation cohort. Across donors, most TCR sequences were observed very rarely, whereas some public TCRs were present in many individuals.

V sheds 6 bases and J sheds 4 bases, leaving 10 bases between their ends. CDR1 and CDR2, per the germline V gene (reference sequence), are SEHNR and FQNEAQ. From its cysteine to its phenylalanine, the CDR3 spans 13 amino acids. The only DNA kept is the CDR3, 39 bases in frame from the first base. In this chain, TRBV7-9 is recombined with TRBJ1-5; the D region possibly corresponds to TRBD1 (6 bases align). The clonotype was recovered from a woman between 18 and 29 years old in good health and CMV-seronegative. Specimen: PBMCs. The CDR3 has the sequence CASRQGLNQPQHF. The sequence in DNA is TGTGCCAGCAGACAGGGCCTGAATCAGCCCCAGCATTTT.